This entry lists 25 T cell receptor beta chains sequenced from one sample in a study of control samples from healthy donors and cancer patients. Here immunoSEQ multiplex PCR was the method, and the copy in TCRdb shows in-frame clones only, minus some. The repertoire holds about 160,000 clones, with over 85% as singletons. Sequenced material: blood. Receptor source: a woman aged 40 to 49 in good health.

This chain uses TRBV29-1 with TRBJ1-5; TRBD1 might be the D (6 bases). In germline, CDR1 is SQVTM, CDR2 ANQGSEA. This CDR3 is built from 15 residues. V was cut by 6 bases and J by 2 bases, with 17 bases left in between. Here the CDR3 DNA reads TGCAGCGTCGCCGAGGGGGGTTGGGGCAATCAGCCCCAGCATTTT. This translates into CSVAEGGWGNQPQHF.

J is TRBJ1-1 and V is TRBV12-3 or TRBV12-4; D is uncertain. V was trimmed by 3 bases and J by 2 bases, leaving 4 bases between them. The CDR3 is 12 residues long. The CDR3 loop reads CASSFPNTEAFF. The DNA for the CDR3 is TGTGCCAGCAGTTTTCCAAACACTGAAGCTTTCTTT.

V gene TRBV4-1 combines with J gene TRBJ2-2, with D perhaps matching TRBD1 (7 bases). CDR1 and CDR2 from the germline V gene are MGHRA and YSYEKL. The ends were cut back, 7 bases at V and 0 bases at J, with 15 bases in the middle. The CDR3 spans 16 residues. The CDR3 sequence: CASTPRDRSNTGELFF. In DNA, the CDR3 is TGCGCCAGCACACCGCGGGACAGATCGAACACCGGGGAGCTGTTTTTT.

The chain employs TRBV19 and TRBJ2-1, with 9 bases aligning to TRBD2. Trimming removed 5 bases from V and 7 bases from J; junction bases left unmatched: 9. The CDR3 totals 15 residues. Looked up from germline, CDR1 is LNHDA and CDR2 is SQIVND (reference sequence). Written as DNA, the CDR3 is TGTGCCAGTAGTTGGCGGGAGGGCCTGGGAAATGAGCAGTTCTTC. Amino acid sequence: CASSWREGLGNEQFF.

J is TRBJ1-2 and V is TRBV19; the D gene is possibly TRBD1 (6 bases). This CDR3 spans 12 amino acids. With 7 bases removed from V and 3 bases from J, the gap between germline ends came to 9 bases. Germline V gene sequence: CDR1 LNHDA, CDR2 SQIVND (reference sequence). The DNA of the CDR3 is TGTGCCAGTAAGGGGACATACTATGGCTACACCTTC. The encoded protein is CASKGTYYGYTF. Complete variable domain (other parts from reference TRBV19 and TRBJ1-2): DGGITQSPKYLFRKEGQNVTLSCEQNLNHDAMYWYRQDPGQGLRLIYYSQIVNDFQKGDIAEGYSVSREKKESFPLTVTSAQKNPTAFYLCASKGTYYGYTFGSGTRLTVV.

CDR3 region: CASMLLGPGTGELFF. Written as DNA, the CDR3 is TGTGCCAGCATGCTACTGGGCCCGGGTACCGGGGAGCTGTTTTTT. J is TRBJ2-2 and V is TRBV2; D not certain. CDR3 length equals 15 residues. The germline gives CDR1 SNHLY, CDR2 FYNNEI. Deletions cut 7 bases from V and 5 bases from J, with 17 bases between.

For the CDR3, the DNA is TGTGCCAGCAGCCGCTTCCGCGAAGGGACTAATGAAAAACTGTTTTTT. Encoded protein: CASSRFREGTNEKLFF. The rearrangement joins TRBV7-9 to TRBJ1-4; D is unresolved. The V end was cut by 5 bases, the J end by 2 bases, with 15 bases between. Germline loops: CDR1 SEHNR, CDR2 FQNEAQ (reference sequence). The CDR3 runs to 16 residues.

This rearrangement joins TRBV6-5 to TRBJ1-2, with a tentative D call TRBD1 (5 bases). Trimming removed 7 bases at V and 1 base at J, with 16 bases between. CDR3 size: 15 residues. Germline CDR1 MNHEY, CDR2 SVGAGI. CDR3 loop: CASTHRGPYNYGYTF. In DNA form, the CDR3 reads TGTGCCAGCACCCATAGGGGACCCTATAACTATGGCTACACCTTC.

The chain uses TRBV12-3 or TRBV12-4 and TRBJ2-3, with D tentatively TRBD1 (5 bases). CDR3 length equals 10 residues. The V gene lost 4 bases and the J gene lost 10 bases, with 6 bases spanning the gap. CDR3 coding DNA: TGTGCCAGCAGTTACAGGCCGCAGTATTTT. It codes for CASSYRPQYF.

The chain joins TRBV7-8 to TRBJ2-1, with D unresolved. Between the trimmed V and J ends, which lost 5 bases and 2 bases, there was a span of 13 bases. Per germline, CDR1 SGHVS and CDR2 FQNEAQ. This CDR3 region has 15 residues. The CDR3 protein is CASSPARVTYNEQFF. In DNA form, the CDR3 reads TGTGCCAGCAGCCCGGCTCGAGTAACCTACAATGAGCAGTTCTTC.

The chain employs TRBV7-6 and TRBJ1-1, with D maybe TRBD1 (6 bases). V was clipped by 4 bases and J by 4 bases, with 10 bases between them. The CDR3 has 13 amino acids. Germline loops: CDR1 SGHVS, CDR2 FNYEAQ. The CDR3 reads CASSSGQVTEAFF. As DNA, the CDR3 is TGTGCCAGCAGCTCGGGACAAGTCACTGAAGCTTTCTTT.

Comment on this clone: Other DNA sequences from this sample encode an identical CDR3 as well. The chain links TRBV12-3 or TRBV12-4 to TRBJ2-7; D is ambiguous. Deletions cut 3 bases from V and 3 bases from J, with 3 bases between. This CDR3 comprises 11 residues. The DNA for the CDR3 is TGTGCCAGCAGTTTGGGCTACGAGCAGTACTTC. It codes for CASSLGYEQYF.

The rearrangement uses TRBV15 and TRBJ1-2; possibly TRBD1 for D (5 bases). Germline V CDR1 and CDR2: LNHNV, YYDKDF (reference sequence). V lost 0 bases and J lost 6, with 14 bases in between. The CDR3 loop spans 15 amino acids. The CDR3 nucleotides read TGTGCCACCAGCAGAGATCTCTCCCAGGGCGATGGCTACACCTTC. It yields the protein CATSRDLSQGDGYTF.

This rearrangement joins TRBV7-9 to TRBJ1-1, with D possibly matching TRBD1 (6 bases). Germline V gene sequence: CDR1 SEHNR, CDR2 FQNEAQ (reference sequence). This CDR3 is 15 amino acids long. V shed 1 base and J shed 6 bases, with 15 bases lying between them. CDR3 sequence: CASSLGGMGGPEAFF. The CDR3 region has the DNA TGTGCCAGCAGCTTAGGGGGTATGGGGGGCCCTGAAGCTTTCTTT.

V gene TRBV7-9 combines with J gene TRBJ2-1; D is ambiguous. V was cut by 5 bases and J by 10 bases, with 12 bases left in between. Germline CDR1 and CDR2: SEHNR and FQNEAQ (reference sequence). CDR3 length: 12 residues. The CDR3 spells CASSPVGYEQFF. The CDR3 bases are TGTGCCAGCAGCCCGGTTGGATACGAGCAGTTCTTC.

The V gene is TRBV9, the J gene TRBJ1-3, with a possible D match to TRBD1 (5 bases). CDR3 size: 17 residues. V lost 4 bases and J 3 bases, leaving 20 bases between the germline ends. Germline V gene sequence: CDR1 SGDLS, CDR2 YYNGEE. In DNA form, the CDR3 reads TGTGCCAGCAGCCCCCAGGGTGGCCTTCAGAATGGAAACACCATATATTTT. This codes for CASSPQGGLQNGNTIYF.

This chain joins TRBV19 and TRBJ2-5; 8 bases align to TRBD1. CDR3 size: 16 residues. CDR1 and CDR2 from the germline V gene are LNHDA and SQIVND (reference sequence). With 6 bases clipped from V and 2 bases from J, the junction kept 11 bases outside the gene matches. DNA of the CDR3: TGTGCCAGTAGCCGCTCCCGGACAGGGCAACAAGAGACCCAGTACTTC. Encoded protein: CASSRSRTGQQETQYF.

Here the CDR3 DNA reads TGTGCCAGCAGCGATACCGGGCGAGGCTACACCTTC. It encodes CASSDTGRGYTF. The chain couples TRBV13 to TRBJ1-2; D gene unclear. CDR1 and CDR2 (germline): PRHDT, FYEKMQ (reference sequence). V shed 5 bases and J shed 8 bases, with 12 bases lying between them. CDR3 length: 12 residues.

The V gene is TRBV3-1 (or the pseudogene TRBV3-2), the J gene TRBJ1-5; D unresolved. The germline CDR1 and CDR2 sequences are LGHDT and YNNKEL (reference sequence). CDR3 length: 13 residues. The ends were cut back, 4 bases at V and 3 bases at J, with 7 bases in the middle. The CDR3 loop reads CASSPGTNQPQHF. The CDR3 region has the DNA TGTGCCAGCAGCCCAGGAACCAATCAGCCCCAGCATTTT.

The rearrangement joins TRBV5-6 to TRBJ1-1; D is undetermined. The V end lost 3 bases, the J end lost 0 bases, and 9 bases lay between the germline ends. The V gene's germline CDR1 is SGHDT and CDR2 YYEEEE. This CDR3 spans 14 amino acids. The CDR3 nucleotides read TGTGCCAGCAGCTGGGCGTGGATGAACACTGAAGCTTTCTTT. It codes for CASSWAWMNTEAFF.

The CDR3 region is CASSELLRVGEGYTF. The CDR3 nucleotides read TGTGCCAGCAGTGAATTGCTCCGGGTAGGAGAGGGCTACACCTTC. The chain uses TRBV6-1 and TRBJ1-2; no definite D call. Trimming removed 2 bases at V and 8 bases at J, with 18 bases between. This CDR3 is 15 amino acids long. Germline lookup yields CDR1 MNHNS and CDR2 SASEGT.

V is TRBV9 and J is TRBJ2-2; 12 bases agree with TRBD2. The J segment lost 4 bases and the V segment lost 1 base, leaving 5 bases of the junction unmatched. CDR3 length: 17 residues. Per the germline V gene, CDR1 is SGDLS and CDR2 is YYNGEE. This CDR3 is CASSVTSGGSLTGELFF. The CDR3 coding sequence is TGTGCCAGCAGCGTAACTAGCGGGGGGTCCCTCACCGGGGAGCTGTTTTTT.

V gene TRBV25-1 combines with J gene TRBJ2-3; D is ambiguous. From germline, CDR1 is MGHDK and CDR2 SYGVNS. The germline V and J ends were trimmed by 3 bases and 13 bases, with 17 bases remaining between them. This CDR3 is 13 amino acids long. The CDR3 DNA sequence: TGTGCCAGCAGTGACCTCCCTTCCAACCGGGAGTATTTT. It is translated as CASSDLPSNREYF. Complete variable domain (other parts from reference TRBV25-1 and TRBJ2-3): EADIYQTPRYLVIGTGKKITLECSQTMGHDKMYWYQQDPGMELHLIHYSYGVNSTEKGDLSSESTVSRIRTEHFPLTLESARPSHTSQYLCASSDLPSNREYFGPGTRLTVL.

This clone was seen a few times. This chain links TRBV27 with TRBJ1-5; 9 nucleotides agree with TRBD1. Per the germline V gene, CDR1 is MNHEY and CDR2 is SMNVEV (reference sequence). The J segment lost 7 bases and the V segment lost 10 bases, leaving 8 bases of the junction unmatched. The CDR3 runs to 13 residues. The CDR3 region has the DNA TGTGCCACCGGACAGGGGATTCAGCAGCCCCAGCATTTT. It is translated as CATGQGIQQPQHF.

The chain uses TRBV7-2 and TRBJ1-5; D call uncertain. Trimming took off 1 base at V and 7 bases at J, with 11 bases between the two ends. CDR3 length: 14 amino acids. The germline V gene has CDR1 SGHTA and CDR2 FQGNSA. The CDR3 nucleotides read TGTGCCAGCAGCTTAGTTGCTGATCCCCAGCCCCAGCATTTT. Protein sequence: CASSLVADPQPQHF.